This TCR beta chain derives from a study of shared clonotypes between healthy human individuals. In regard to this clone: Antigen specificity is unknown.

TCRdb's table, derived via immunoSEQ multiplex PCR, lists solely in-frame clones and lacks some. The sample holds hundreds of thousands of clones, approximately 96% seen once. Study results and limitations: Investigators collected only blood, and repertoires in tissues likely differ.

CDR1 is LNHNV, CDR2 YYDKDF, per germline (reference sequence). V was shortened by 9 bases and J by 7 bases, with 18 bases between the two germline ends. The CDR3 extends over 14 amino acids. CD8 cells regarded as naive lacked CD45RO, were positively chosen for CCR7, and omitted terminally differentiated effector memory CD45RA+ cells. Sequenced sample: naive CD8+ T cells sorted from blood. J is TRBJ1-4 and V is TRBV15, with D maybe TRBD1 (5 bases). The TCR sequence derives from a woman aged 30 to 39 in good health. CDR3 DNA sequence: TGTGCCACGTTTGACATCAGGGTTGGTGAAAAACTGTTTTTT. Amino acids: CATFDIRVGEKLFF. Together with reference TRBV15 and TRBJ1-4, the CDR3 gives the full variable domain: DAMVIQNPRYQVTQFGKPVTLSCSQTLNHNVMYWYQQKSSQAPKLLFHYYDKDFNNEADTPDNFQSRRPNTSFCFLDIRSPGLGDTAMYLCATFDIRVGEKLFFGSGTQLSVL.